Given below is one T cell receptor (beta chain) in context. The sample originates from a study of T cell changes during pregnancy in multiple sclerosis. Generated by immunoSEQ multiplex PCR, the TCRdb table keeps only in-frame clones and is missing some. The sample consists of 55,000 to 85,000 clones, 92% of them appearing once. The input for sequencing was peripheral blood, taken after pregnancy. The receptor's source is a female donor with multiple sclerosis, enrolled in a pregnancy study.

In DNA, the CDR3 is TGTGCCAGCAGTTCTGGGGACAAAAGCTCCTACGAGCAGTACTTC. Translation gives CASSSGDKSSYEQYF. This chain uses TRBV28 with TRBJ2-7; perhaps TRBD1 as D (6 bases). Trimming took off 4 bases at V and 0 bases at J, with 13 bases between the two ends. Looked up from germline, CDR1 is MDHEN and CDR2 is SYDVKM. The CDR3 length is 15 residues.